This T cell receptor (beta chain) was captured in a study of T cells in Graves' hyperthyroidism and ophthalmopathy. Study results and limitations: Ophthalmopathy was separated from stable hyperthyroidism by a 13 V-J model.

Clinical symptoms, serum thyroxine, TRAb, thyroid ultrasound and orbital computed tomography informed diagnoses. Remarks on this clonotype: The antigen is unknown.

RNA transcripts were the template for amplifying TCR beta CDR3 regions. Carried out on the TCR CDR3, a first-round RT-PCR used the HTBI primer set. TCRdb fed the multiplex PCR reads into MiXCR, producing one record per CDR3 protein. The sample consists of about 210,000 distinct CDR3 sequences, 17% of them appearing once. CDR3 length: 14 residues. V trimming: 4 bases; J trimming: 5 bases; junction bases outside the gene matches: 5. Germline V lookup: CDR1 LGHDT, CDR2 YNNKEL (reference sequence). The chain uses TRBV3-1 and TRBJ2-3; 8 nucleotides line up with TRBD2. This TCR derives from a man aged 50-60 years with Graves' hyperthyroidism. Sequenced sample: blood. This chain's CDR3 is CASSLGRGEDTQYF. The CDR3 bases are TGTGCCAGCAGCCTCGGGAGGGGGGAAGATACGCAGTATTTT.